This TCR beta chain was retrieved from a study of neurological immune-mediated disorders. In its sample, this clonotype was seen many times. The antigen is unknown. cDNA was made by 5'RACE with 10-nucleotide random UMIs. Every sequencing run generated in excess of 160 million TCR-beta sequences. These sequences covered 15-18 subjects. TCRdb itself ran the 5' RACE reads through MiXCR, one entry per CDR3 protein. The repertoire holds around 16,000 distinct CDR3 sequences, with 7% to 9.5% as singletons. Study-wide points: Multiple sclerosis patients had less TCR clonal expansion than even healthy controls, unlike HTLV-1-associated myelopathy. Across subjects, expanded clones had no CDR3 amino acid sequences in common, pointing to private repertoires in all groups.

This CDR3 contains 13 residues. Germline CDR1 reads MGHRA; CDR2 reads YSYEKL. The V end was cut by 0 bases, the J end by 5 bases, with 8 bases between. The specimen was CD8+ T cells from blood. The genes are TRBV4-1 and TRBJ2-7, with D uncertain. This receptor was obtained from a man between 50 and 59 years old in good health. The CDR3 loop is CASSQDVENEQYF. The CDR3 nucleotides are TGCGCCAGCAGCCAAGATGTGGAGAACGAGCAGTACTTC.